This TCR beta chain derives from a study of T cells in tumors after PD-1 blockade (dated by TCRdb to between 2019 and 2020). A note on the overall study: Patients with prior checkpoint blockade, systemic immunosuppressant use, or recent radiotherapy or other anti-cancer therapy within 4 weeks were excluded. Pembrolizumab 200 mg every 3 weeks or cemiplimab 350 mg every 2 weeks was administered to patients. While on anti-PD-1 treatment, some of the patients also continued taking daily vismodegib 150 mg. An average of 113,528 TCR templates (range roughly 22,000-290,000) and approximately 38,000 unique clonotypes was obtained for peripheral blood samples. Using site-matched tumors from BCC or SCC patients sampled before and after anti-PD-1 therapy, the study carried out paired single-cell RNA and TCR sequencing. Bulk TCR sequencing was performed on around 10 peripheral blood samples from 4 or 5 patients to compare blood and tumor clonotypes. Clinical response was assessed using RECIST version 1.1. Overall study results and their limits: Where the novel T cell clones came from was not determined, and possible sources could include lymphoid organs or rare unexpanded clones inside the tumor or in the tumor periphery. Roughly 41% of TCR clonotypes from the tumor were detected in blood, and certain novel exhausted tumor clones were present in blood collected before treatment, which suggests recruitment from the periphery.

The immunoSEQ platform was used for deep TCRbeta sequencing. On the authors' methods: Only productive rearrangements were exported from the immunoSEQ Analyzer for further analysis. T cell phenotypes were assigned to bulk TCRbeta clonotypes by matching the clonotypes to single-cell RNA+TCR-seq clones with the same TCRbeta sequence. Clone enrichment in tumor was calculated as tumor frequency divided by PBMC frequency from bulk TCR sequencing. GLIPH was used to sort TCRs into specificity groups, which are clusters of distinct TCRs that likely recognize common antigens through shared CDR3 motifs. Sourced from immuneACCESS, this table was stored by TCRdb with only in-frame sequences that have V and J called. A share of the clones is absent; for the studies checked, an unresolved V gene accounts for under half, and the remainder has no known explanation. D and trimming come from the DNA, and the V and J calls and clone size come from that table. This sample holds fewer than 40,000 clones; roughly 76% were observed only once. The top ten clonotypes cover roughly 37% of the sample.

Points on this clone: Its specific antigen is unknown. Base quality data are lacking; no much larger clone is found one base away.

V is pared back by 3 bases and J by 3 bases, with 12 bases lying between the germline termini. The CDR3 contains 15 residues, cysteine and phenylalanine counted. CDR3 DNA only is kept here, 45 bases in frame from base 1. Sequences LGHDT (CDR1) and YNNKEL (CDR2) are obtained from the germline V gene (reference sequence). Interpreted using the paper, the time point label stands for: after anti-PD-1 therapy. For bulk TCRbeta sequencing, genomic DNA was extracted from tumor biopsies or peripheral blood, and input amounts ranged from roughly 550 ng to 6,500 ng. Every patient was a poor candidate for surgical resection and had histologically proven advanced or metastatic basal or squamous cell carcinoma. Of the approximately 12 patients in the basal cell carcinoma cohort, 7 or 8 underwent bulk tumor TCR sequencing.

The specimen comprised PBMCs, sampled after anti-PD-1 treatment. This receptor was identified in a human donor with basal cell carcinoma. The V and J genes are TRBV3-1 (or the pseudogene TRBV3-2) and TRBJ1-3; a tentative D call is TRBD1 (5 bases match). CDR3 protein: CASSHGAQGGNTIYF. The sequence in DNA is TGTGCCAGCAGCCACGGTGCCCAGGGTGGAAACACCATATATTTT.